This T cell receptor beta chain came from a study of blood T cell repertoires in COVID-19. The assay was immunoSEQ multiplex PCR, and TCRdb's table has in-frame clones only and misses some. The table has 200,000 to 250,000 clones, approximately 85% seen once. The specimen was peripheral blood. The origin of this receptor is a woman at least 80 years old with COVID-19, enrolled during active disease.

In DNA, the CDR3 is TGTGCCAGCAGTGGGACAAATACGAACACCGGGGAGCTGTTTTTT. This translates into CASSGTNTNTGELFF. The chain joins TRBV2 to TRBJ2-2, with D perhaps TRBD1 (5 bases). Deletions cut 4 bases from V and 0 bases from J, with 9 bases between. CDR1 is SNHLY and CDR2 is FYNNEI in the germline V gene. This CDR3 spans 15 amino acids.